This TCR beta chain appears in the sequencing data of a study of response to subunit inactivated influenza vaccine. Study conclusions and caveats: Each seasonal flu vaccination may recruit only limited new T cells, authors suggested.

There are 14 residues in the CDR3. V was shortened by 3 bases and J by 1 base, with 10 bases between the two germline ends. Germline V gene lookup returns CDR1 DFQATT and CDR2 SNEGSKA (reference sequence). TCRdb passed the RT-PCR reads through MiXCR, listing each CDR3 protein once. The sample records fewer than 600,000 distinct CDR3 sequences, 6% to 9% being singletons. This clonotype occurred a few times. The target antigen is unknown. The clonotype originates from a man between 45 and 75 years old who received an inactivated influenza vaccine. The sample here was PBMCs from blood, taken roughly 24 months after vaccination. The chain joins TRBV20-1 to TRBJ1-3; no definite D call. The CDR3 DNA is TGCAGTGCTAGCAACCAACCTTCTGGAAACACCATATATTTT. Amino acid sequence: CSASNQPSGNTIYF.